This T cell receptor (beta chain) came from a study of blood T cell repertoires in COVID-19. Study context: PBMCs, B-cell-depleted T cells, or T cells provided the cDNA or gDNA that made up the material.

TCRdb's table, derived via immunoSEQ multiplex PCR, lists solely in-frame clones and lacks some. The table records around 250,000 clones, around 84% of them present only once. The germline V gene has CDR1 SGHKS and CDR2 YYEKEE (reference sequence). The CDR3 covers 15 residues. V lost 0 bases and J 1 base, leaving 10 bases between the germline ends. This sequence originates from a woman aged 40 to 49 who had recovered from COVID-19. The sample was peripheral blood. This sequence joins TRBV5-5 and TRBJ1-2; maybe TRBD1 (5 bases). CDR3 loop: CASSLEGQGNYGYTF. As DNA, the CDR3 is TGTGCCAGCAGCTTGGAGGGGCAGGGTAACTATGGCTACACCTTC.